This is a list of T cell receptor beta chains from one sample in a study of control samples from healthy donors and cancer patients. The method was immunoSEQ multiplex PCR; TCRdb's version includes in-frame clones alone and lacks a portion of them. The repertoire includes about 100,000 clones, roughly nine tenths of them detected once, and about 20% sits in the top ten. Sequencing was performed on blood. The receptors stem from a woman aged 50 to 60 in good health. Each CDR3 is given with its conserved first and last residue. D genes are given only for firm matches. Rows give clone size only sometimes, using once, few, many, or a class for an expanded clone.

.	TRBV6-2/TRBV6-3	TRBJ1-4	TRBD1	TGTGCCAGCAGGCCTAAGACAGGGAGAGACGCAAAACTGTTTTTT	CASRPKTGRDAKLFF
.	TRBV14	TRBJ2-1	.	TGTGCCAGCAGCCAAGATCCGGGATATAGCGGTGGTAGTTGGTACAATGAGCAGTTCTTC	CASSQDPGYSGGSWYNEQFF
many	TRBV4-1	TRBJ1-6	.	TGCGCCAGCAGCCTCAAGGAGGAATCCCTCCACTTT	CASSLKEESLHF
.	TRBV19	TRBJ1-5	TRBD1	TGTGCCAGCGGTCAGGGGGCTCAGCCCCAGCATTTT	CASGQGAQPQHF
.	TRBV2	TRBJ1-2	.	TGTGCCAGCAGTGAAAGGTCTGGGGGTTTGAGGGGCTACACCTTC	CASSERSGGLRGYTF
.	TRBV7-3	TRBJ2-1	.	TGTGCCAGCAGGGAGGGCCCGGGACCGAAATACAATGAGCAGTTCTTC	CASREGPGPKYNEQFF
once	TRBV3-1/TRBV3-2	TRBJ2-5	TRBD2	TGTGCCAGCAGCCAAGATACGTCGGCAGCGGGGGCCCCTAGGGAGACCCAGTACTTC	CASSQDTSAAGAPRETQYF
.	TRBV7-2	TRBJ1-5	.	TGTGCCAGCAGCTTAGAACCAGGGATTTTTGGGGATTTT	CASSLEPGIFGDF
.	TRBV2	TRBJ2-2	TRBD2	TGTGCCAGTGATACCGGGACTAGCGTAGGTCGGGAGCTGTTTTTT	CASDTGTSVGRELFF
.	TRBV6-5	TRBJ1-3	TRBD1	TGTGCCAGCAGTCCCCTGACAGGGGACTGGAACACCATATATTTT	CASSPLTGDWNTIYF
.	TRBV19	TRBJ2-1	TRBD1	TGTGCCAGTAGCCCCGGGACAGGGAGTTACAATGAGCAGTTCTTC	CASSPGTGSYNEQFF
few	TRBV27	TRBJ2-3	.	TGTGCCAGCAGTTTTCGGCCCGGGGATACGCAGTATTTT	CASSFRPGDTQYF
.	TRBV3-1/TRBV3-2	TRBJ1-5	TRBD1	TGTGCCAGCAGCCAAGTGAGGACAGGTCAGCCCCAGCATTTT	CASSQVRTGQPQHF
.	TRBV5-6	TRBJ1-3	.	TGTGCCAGCAACATTCTACGGGGGCGCGGGGGCACCATATATTTT	CASNILRGRGGTIYF
.	TRBV15	TRBJ1-1	.	TGTGCCACCAGCAAAGTGAACACTGAAGCTTTCTTT	CATSKVNTEAFF
.	TRBV6-5	TRBJ1-3	TRBD1	TGTGCCAGCAGCCAACAGGGGGCTTCCCGAAACACCATATATTTT	CASSQQGASRNTIYF
.	TRBV28	TRBJ1-6	TRBD1	TGTGCCAGCAGTTTAAAGGGGACAGGGAATTCACCCCTCCACTTT	CASSLKGTGNSPLHF
.	TRBV5-1	TRBJ2-5	TRBD2	TGCGCCAGCAGCCTACCCTCGATTCCCATAGCGGGGGGAAGTCAAGAGACCCAGTACTTC	CASSLPSIPIAGGSQETQYF
.	TRBV6-5	TRBJ1-1	TRBD1	TGTGCCAGCACCCTCGGACAGGGGGCTTCTGAAGCTTTCTTT	CASTLGQGASEAFF
.	TRBV6-5	TRBJ2-1	TRBD1	TGTGCCAGCAGCCCATTAGGGGGCCGGTGGAATGAGCAGTTCTTC	CASSPLGGRWNEQFF
.	TRBV4-1	TRBJ1-5	.	TGCGCCAGCAGCCAAGAAAGGGTCAATCAGCCCCAGCATTTT	CASSQERVNQPQHF
.	TRBV5-1	TRBJ2-1	.	TGCGCCAGCAAAGCCTTTGCATTCGAGAATGAGCAGTTCTTC	CASKAFAFENEQFF